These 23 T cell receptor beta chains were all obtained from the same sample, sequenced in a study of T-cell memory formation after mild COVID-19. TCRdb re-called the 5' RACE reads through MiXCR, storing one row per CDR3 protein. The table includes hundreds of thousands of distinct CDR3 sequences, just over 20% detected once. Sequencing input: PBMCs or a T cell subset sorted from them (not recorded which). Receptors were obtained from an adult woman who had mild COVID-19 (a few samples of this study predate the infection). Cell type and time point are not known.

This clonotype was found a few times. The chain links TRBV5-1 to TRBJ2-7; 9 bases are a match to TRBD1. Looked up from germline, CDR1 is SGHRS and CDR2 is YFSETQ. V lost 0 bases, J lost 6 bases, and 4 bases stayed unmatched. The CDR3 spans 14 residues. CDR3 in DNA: TGCGCCAGCAGCTTGGCCACAGGGGGCTCCGAGCAGTACTTC. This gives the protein CASSLATGGSEQYF.

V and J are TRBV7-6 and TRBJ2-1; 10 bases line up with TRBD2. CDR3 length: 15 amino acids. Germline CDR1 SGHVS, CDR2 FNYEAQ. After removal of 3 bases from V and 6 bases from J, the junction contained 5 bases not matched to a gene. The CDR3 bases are TGTGCCAGCAGCTTTACCAGCGGGAGGGCCAATGAGCAGTTCTTC. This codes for CASSFTSGRANEQFF.

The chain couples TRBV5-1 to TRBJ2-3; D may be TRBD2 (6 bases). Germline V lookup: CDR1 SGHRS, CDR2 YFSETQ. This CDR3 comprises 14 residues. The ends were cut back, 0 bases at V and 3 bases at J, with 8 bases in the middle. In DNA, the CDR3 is TGCGCCAGCAGCTTGGAACGGGGGACAGATACGCAGTATTTT. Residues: CASSLERGTDTQYF.

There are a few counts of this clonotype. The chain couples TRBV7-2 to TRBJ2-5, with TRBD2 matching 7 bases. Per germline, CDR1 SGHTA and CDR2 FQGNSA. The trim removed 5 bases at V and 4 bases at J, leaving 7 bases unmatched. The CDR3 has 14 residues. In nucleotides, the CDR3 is TGTGCCAGCAGCCCAGCGGGAAGGGGAGAGACCCAGTACTTC. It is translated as CASSPAGRGETQYF.

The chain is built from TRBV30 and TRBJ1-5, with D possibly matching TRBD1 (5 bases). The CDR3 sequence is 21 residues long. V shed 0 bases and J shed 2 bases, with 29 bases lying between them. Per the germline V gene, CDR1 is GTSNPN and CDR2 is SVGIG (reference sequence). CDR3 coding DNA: TGTGCCTGGAGTGTACGTCTATGGGATCACTCTGGGGGGGTGGGCAATCAGCCCCAGCATTTT. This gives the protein CAWSVRLWDHSGGVGNQPQHF.

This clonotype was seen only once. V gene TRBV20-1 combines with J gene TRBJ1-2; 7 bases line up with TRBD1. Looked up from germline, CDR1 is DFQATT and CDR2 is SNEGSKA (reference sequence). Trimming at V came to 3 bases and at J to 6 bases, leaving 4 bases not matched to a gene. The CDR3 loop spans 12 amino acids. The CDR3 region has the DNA TGCAGTGCTAGGACAGGGTTTAATGGCTACACCTTC. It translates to CSARTGFNGYTF.

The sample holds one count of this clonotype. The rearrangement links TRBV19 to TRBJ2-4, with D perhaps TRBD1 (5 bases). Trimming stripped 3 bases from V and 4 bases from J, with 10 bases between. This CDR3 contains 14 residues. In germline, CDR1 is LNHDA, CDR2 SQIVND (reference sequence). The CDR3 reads CASSIGAGKNIQYF. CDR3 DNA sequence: TGTGCCAGTAGTATTGGGGCCGGGAAAAACATTCAGTACTTC.

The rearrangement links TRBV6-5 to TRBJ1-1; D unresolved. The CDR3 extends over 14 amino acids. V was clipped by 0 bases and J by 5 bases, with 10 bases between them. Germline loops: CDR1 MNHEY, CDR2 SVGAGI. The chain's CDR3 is CASSYSSLGTEAFF. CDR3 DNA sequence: TGTGCCAGCAGTTACTCCTCTCTGGGTACTGAAGCTTTCTTT.

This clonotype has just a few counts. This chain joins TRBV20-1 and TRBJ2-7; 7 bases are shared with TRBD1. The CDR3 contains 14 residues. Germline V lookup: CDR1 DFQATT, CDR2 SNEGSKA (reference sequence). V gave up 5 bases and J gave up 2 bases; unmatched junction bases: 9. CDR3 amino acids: CSASQPDRAYEQYF. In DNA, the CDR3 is TGCAGTGCTTCTCAACCTGACAGGGCCTACGAGCAGTACTTC.

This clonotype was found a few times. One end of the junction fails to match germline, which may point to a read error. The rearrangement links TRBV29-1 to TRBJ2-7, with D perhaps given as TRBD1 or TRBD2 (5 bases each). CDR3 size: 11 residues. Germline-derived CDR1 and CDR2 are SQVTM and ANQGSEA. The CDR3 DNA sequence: TGCAGCGTTGAAGAGGAGCAGGGAGTCACCTTC. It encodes CSVEEEQGVTF.

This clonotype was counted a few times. The CDR3 sequence: CASSPTEGWGETQYF. Here the CDR3 DNA reads TGCGCCAGCAGCCCCACCGAGGGATGGGGAGAGACCCAGTACTTC. The rearrangement uses TRBV5-1 and TRBJ2-5; D possibly corresponds to TRBD2 (5 bases). V lost 4 bases and J lost 4, with 17 bases in between. The CDR3 runs to 15 residues. The germline gives CDR1 SGHRS, CDR2 YFSETQ.

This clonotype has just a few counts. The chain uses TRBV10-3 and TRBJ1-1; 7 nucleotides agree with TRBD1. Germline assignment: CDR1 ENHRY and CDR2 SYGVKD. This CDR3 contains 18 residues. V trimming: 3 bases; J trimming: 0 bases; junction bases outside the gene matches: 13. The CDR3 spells CAISDPGVTGPMNTEAFF. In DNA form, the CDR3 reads TGTGCCATCAGTGACCCCGGAGTGACAGGGCCCATGAACACTGAAGCTTTCTTT.

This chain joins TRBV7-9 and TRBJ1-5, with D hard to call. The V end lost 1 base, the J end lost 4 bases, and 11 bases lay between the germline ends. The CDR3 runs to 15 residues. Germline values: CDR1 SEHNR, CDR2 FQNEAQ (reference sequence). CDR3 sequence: CASSLGTAFNQPQHF. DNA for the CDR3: TGTGCCAGCAGCTTAGGGACTGCATTTAATCAGCCCCAGCATTTT.

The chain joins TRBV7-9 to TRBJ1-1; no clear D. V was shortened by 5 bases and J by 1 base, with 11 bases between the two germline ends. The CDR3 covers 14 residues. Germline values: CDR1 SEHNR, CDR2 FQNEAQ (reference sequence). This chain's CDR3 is CASSPQAPNTEAFF. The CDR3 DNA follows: TGTGCCAGCAGCCCGCAGGCGCCGAACACTGAAGCTTTCTTT.

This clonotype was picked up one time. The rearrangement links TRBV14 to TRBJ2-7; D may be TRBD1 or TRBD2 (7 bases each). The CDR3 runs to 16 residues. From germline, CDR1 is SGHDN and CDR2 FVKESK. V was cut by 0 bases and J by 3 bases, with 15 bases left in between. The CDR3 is CASSQDHAGGVYEQYF. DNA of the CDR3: TGTGCCAGCAGCCAAGATCATGCAGGGGGGGTCTACGAGCAGTACTTC.

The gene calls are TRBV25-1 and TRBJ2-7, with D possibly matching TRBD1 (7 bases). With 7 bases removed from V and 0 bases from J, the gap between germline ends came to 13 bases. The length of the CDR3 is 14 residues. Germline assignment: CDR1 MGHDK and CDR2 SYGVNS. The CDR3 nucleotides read TGTGCCAGCACCAGGGGGGACAGCTCCTACGAGCAGTACTTC. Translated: CASTRGDSSYEQYF.

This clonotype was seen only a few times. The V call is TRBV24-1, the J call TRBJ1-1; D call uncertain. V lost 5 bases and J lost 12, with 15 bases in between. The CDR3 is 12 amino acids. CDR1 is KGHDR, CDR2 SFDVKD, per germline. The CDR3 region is CATSGPSLRTFF. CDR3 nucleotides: TGTGCCACCAGTGGACCGTCCTTACGGACTTTCTTT.

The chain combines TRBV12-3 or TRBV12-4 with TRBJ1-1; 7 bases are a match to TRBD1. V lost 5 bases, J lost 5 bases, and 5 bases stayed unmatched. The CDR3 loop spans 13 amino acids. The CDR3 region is CASSAIQGTEAFF. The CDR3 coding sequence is TGTGCCAGCAGTGCCATACAGGGGACTGAAGCTTTCTTT.

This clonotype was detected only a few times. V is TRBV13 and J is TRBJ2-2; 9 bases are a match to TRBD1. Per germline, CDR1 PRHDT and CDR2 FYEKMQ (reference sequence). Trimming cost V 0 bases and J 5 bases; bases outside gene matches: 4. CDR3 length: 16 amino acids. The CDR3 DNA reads TGTGCCAGCAGCTTAGGGGACAGGGGCGATACCGGGGAGCTGTTTTTT. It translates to CASSLGDRGDTGELFF.

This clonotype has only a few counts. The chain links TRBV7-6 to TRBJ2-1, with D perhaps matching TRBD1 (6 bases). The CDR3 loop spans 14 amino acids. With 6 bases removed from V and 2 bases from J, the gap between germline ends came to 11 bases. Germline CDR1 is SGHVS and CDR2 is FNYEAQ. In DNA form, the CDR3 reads TGTGCCAGCAGTTCATACAGGGCCTACAATGAGCAGTTCTTC. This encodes CASSSYRAYNEQFF.

The CDR3 region is CATSRAKTGADEQYF. CDR3 coding DNA: TGTGCCACCAGCAGAGCCAAGACAGGGGCGGACGAGCAGTACTTC. This chain joins TRBV15 and TRBJ2-7; TRBD1 matches 8 bases. The CDR3 is 15 amino acids. The germline V gene encodes CDR1 LNHNV and CDR2 YYDKDF (reference sequence). With 1 base clipped from V and 5 bases from J, the junction kept 7 bases outside the gene matches.

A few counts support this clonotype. In DNA form, the CDR3 reads TGCGCCAGCAGCCGATTTGGTAGTAGCGGGACGATTAGCAGCACAGATACGCAGTATTTT. Its protein is CASSRFGSSGTISSTDTQYF. The rearrangement joins TRBV4-3 to TRBJ2-3, with 8 bases matching TRBD2. V gave up 4 bases and J gave up 0 bases; unmatched junction bases: 18. This CDR3 has 20 residues. CDR1 and CDR2 from the germline V gene are LGHNA and YSLEER.

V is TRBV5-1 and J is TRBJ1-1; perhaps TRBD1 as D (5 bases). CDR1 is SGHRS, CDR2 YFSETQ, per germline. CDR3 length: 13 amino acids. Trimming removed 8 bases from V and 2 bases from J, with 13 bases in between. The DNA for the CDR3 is TGCGCCAGTACGGGGCTCATTAACACTGAAGCTTTCTTT. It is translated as CASTGLINTEAFF.